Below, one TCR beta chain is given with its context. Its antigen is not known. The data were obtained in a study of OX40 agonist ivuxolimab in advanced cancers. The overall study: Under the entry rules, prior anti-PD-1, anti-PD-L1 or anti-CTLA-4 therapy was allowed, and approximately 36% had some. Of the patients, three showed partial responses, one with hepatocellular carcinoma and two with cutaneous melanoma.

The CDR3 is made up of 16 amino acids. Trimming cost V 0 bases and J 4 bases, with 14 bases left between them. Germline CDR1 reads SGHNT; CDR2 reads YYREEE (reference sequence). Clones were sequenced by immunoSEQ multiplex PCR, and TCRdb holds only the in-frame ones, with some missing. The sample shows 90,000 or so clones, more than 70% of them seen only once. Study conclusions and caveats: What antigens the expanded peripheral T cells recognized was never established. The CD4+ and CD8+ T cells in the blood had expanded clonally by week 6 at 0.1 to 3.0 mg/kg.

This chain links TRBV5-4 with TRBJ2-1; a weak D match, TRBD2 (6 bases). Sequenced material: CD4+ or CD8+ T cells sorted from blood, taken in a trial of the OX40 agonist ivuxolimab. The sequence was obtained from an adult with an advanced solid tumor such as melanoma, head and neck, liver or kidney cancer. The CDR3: CASSLVGGGRYNEQFF. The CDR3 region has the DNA TGTGCCAGCAGCTTGGTTGGGGGAGGCCGATACAATGAGCAGTTCTTC. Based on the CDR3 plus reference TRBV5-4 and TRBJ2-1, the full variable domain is ETGVTQSPTHLIKTRGQQVTLRCSSQSGHNTVSWYQQALGQGPQFIFQYYREEENGRGNFPPRFSGLQFPNYSSELNVNALELDDSALYLCASSLVGGGRYNEQFFGPGTRLTVL.